The 9 T cell receptor beta chains below come from one sample, sequenced in a study of type 1 regulatory T cells. The antigens of these receptors remain unknown. TCRdb passed the reads through MiXCR, listing each CDR3 protein once. The data show several thousand distinct CDR3 sequences, around a quarter seen once. The sequenced material came from cultured T cells, either the whole culture or a sorted T cell fraction (not recorded which). Subset meaning: Tr1-enriched cell product generated in vitro against host alloantigens. These TCRs come from a human donor in good health.

By share, this clonotype ranks as medium-sized. This chain links TRBV7-2 with TRBJ2-1; TRBD2 is a possible D gene (7 bases). The length of the CDR3 is 15 residues. Per the germline V gene, CDR1 is SGHTA and CDR2 is FQGNSA. The V gene lost 2 bases and the J gene lost 6 bases, with 14 bases spanning the gap. CDR3 nucleotides: TGTGCCAGCAGCTTATGGGGAGGGGGGGGCAATGAGCAGTTCTTC. Protein sequence: CASSLWGGGGNEQFF.

There are many counts of this clonotype. This sequence joins TRBV20-1 and TRBJ2-7, with TRBD2 identical over 13 bases. CDR1 is DFQATT, CDR2 SNEGSKA, per germline (reference sequence). Trimming took 6 bases from V and 6 from J; bases not matched to a gene: 5. This CDR3 has 13 residues. CDR3 region: CSALLAGGLEQYF. The CDR3, as DNA: TGCAGTGCCCTACTAGCGGGAGGGCTCGAGCAGTACTTC.

The J gene is TRBJ2-7, the V gene TRBV5-5; no definite D call. Between the trimmed V and J ends, which lost 2 bases and 2 bases, there was a span of 11 bases. This CDR3 is built from 14 residues. Germline values: CDR1 SGHKS, CDR2 YYEKEE (reference sequence). CDR3 nucleotides: TGTGCCAGCAGCTTTCTTCACGGCACCTACGAGCAGTACTTC. Encoded protein: CASSFLHGTYEQYF. Full variable domain (remainder filled in from reference TRBV5-5 and TRBJ2-7): DAGVTQSPTHLIKTRGQQVTLRCSPISGHKSVSWYQQVLGQGPQFIFQYYEKEERGRGNFPDRFSARQFPNYSSELNVNALLLGDSALYLCASSFLHGTYEQYFGPGTRLTVT.

There are many counts of this clonotype. This chain connects TRBV29-1 to TRBJ2-5, with D possibly being TRBD2 (6 bases). Trimming cost V 8 bases and J 5 bases, with 15 bases left between them. The CDR3 covers 12 residues. Germline lookup yields CDR1 SQVTM and CDR2 ANQGSEA. The CDR3 region is CSSIAAAETQYF. The CDR3 bases are TGCAGCTCCATAGCGGCGGCGGAGACCCAGTACTTC.

By share of the sample, this clonotype is medium-sized. The gene calls are TRBV5-1 and TRBJ2-1, with TRBD2 identical over 8 bases. The CDR3 runs to 14 residues. V shed 2 bases, J shed 5 bases, and the junction held 3 bases outside the gene matches. From germline, CDR1 is SGHRS and CDR2 YFSETQ. The CDR3 region has the DNA TGCGCCAGCAGCTTCCAGCGGGAGAACAATGAGCAGTTCTTC. As protein: CASSFQRENNEQFF. The variable domain in full, completed from reference TRBV5-1 and TRBJ2-1, reads KAGVTQTPRYLIKTRGQQVTLSCSPISGHRSVSWYQQTPGQGLQFLFEYFSETQRNKGNFPGRFSGRQFSNSRSEMNVSTLELGDSALYLCASSFQRENNEQFFGPGTRLTVL.

The chain joins TRBV7-8 to TRBJ2-1; 7 bases line up with TRBD2. Germline values: CDR1 SGHVS, CDR2 FQNEAQ. Trimming at V came to 6 bases and at J to 9 bases, leaving 17 bases not matched to a gene. CDR3 length equals 16 residues. The DNA of the CDR3 is TGTGCCAGCAGACGAACGTTCGGGGCGGGGGACGGTGAGCAGTTCTTC. This translates into CASRRTFGAGDGEQFF.

This clonotype is categorized as medium-sized. The J gene is TRBJ1-1, the V gene TRBV10-3; D perhaps matches TRBD1 (6 bases). The CDR3 loop spans 11 amino acids. Germline V lookup: CDR1 ENHRY, CDR2 SYGVKD. Trimming took off 6 bases at V and 11 bases at J, with 13 bases between the two ends. The CDR3 reads CAIRQGEYAFF. The CDR3 region has the DNA TGTGCCATCAGACAGGGAGAGTACGCTTTCTTT.

This clonotype is labeled medium-sized. The rearrangement uses TRBV29-1 and TRBJ1-5, with a tentative D call TRBD1 (6 bases). Germline CDR1 and CDR2: SQVTM and ANQGSEA. V was trimmed by 3 bases and J by 7 bases, leaving 13 bases between them. The CDR3 runs 13 residues. In DNA, the CDR3 is TGCAGCGTTGAGCCGGGGGGCGGGCAGCCCCAGCATTTT. It codes for CSVEPGGGQPQHF.

This clonotype is termed medium-sized. The CDR3 loop reads CASSFQRTAGEETQYF. CDR3 bases: TGCGCCAGCAGCTTCCAGCGGACAGCAGGGGAAGAGACCCAGTACTTC. The rearrangement links TRBV5-1 to TRBJ2-5; D perhaps matches TRBD1 (6 bases). The CDR3 covers 16 residues. From germline, CDR1 is SGHRS and CDR2 YFSETQ. V was pared by 2 bases and J by 3 bases, with 17 bases between.